What follows are 32 T cell receptor beta chains derived from one specimen sequenced in a study of control samples from healthy donors and cancer patients. The method was immunoSEQ multiplex PCR; TCRdb's version includes in-frame clones alone and lacks a portion of them. The profile shows 140,000 or so clones, 85% to 95% of them singletons. The specimen sequenced was PBMCs. Receptors were obtained from a man between 60 and 75 years old with colorectal cancer.

The rearrangement uses TRBV6-5 and TRBJ1-1, with D perhaps matching TRBD1 (5 bases). Germline V gene data show CDR1 as MNHEY and CDR2 as SVGAGI. Trimming removed 4 bases from V and 0 bases from J, with 9 bases in between. The CDR3 runs to 14 residues. CDR3 bases: TGTGCCAGCAGTTGGGGCACATTGAACACTGAAGCTTTCTTT. This gives the protein CASSWGTLNTEAFF.

This chain links TRBV5-4 with TRBJ1-2, with D maybe TRBD1 (5 bases). The CDR3 has 17 residues. Trimming removed 0 bases from V and 1 base from J, with 16 bases in between. Germline lookup yields CDR1 SGHNT and CDR2 YYREEE (reference sequence). The CDR3, as DNA: TGTGCCAGCAGCTTGGGGCCGGACGGGGGAGTTAACTATGGCTACACCTTC. This translates into CASSLGPDGGVNYGYTF.

The gene calls are TRBV10-1 and TRBJ2-3; 10 positions agree with TRBD2. Unmatched junction bases numbered 8, after V lost 8 bases and J lost 0 bases. The CDR3 extends over 16 amino acids. Germline CDR1 is WNHNN and CDR2 is SYGVQD (reference sequence). CDR3 sequence (DNA): TGCGCCAGCTCGAGAGCACTAGCGGGAAGCACAGATACGCAGTATTTT. Encoded protein: CASSRALAGSTDTQYF.

V is TRBV5-1 and J is TRBJ1-4; 7 nucleotides line up with TRBD1. V lost 0 bases and J lost 4; bases outside the gene matches: 9. The germline V gene has CDR1 SGHRS and CDR2 YFSETQ. The length of the CDR3 is 17 residues. The CDR3 region has the DNA TGCGCCAGCAGCTTGGGGAACGACAGGGCCGATAATGAAAAACTGTTTTTT. It codes for CASSLGNDRADNEKLFF.

The chain employs TRBV24-1 and TRBJ2-7; perhaps TRBD1 as D (6 bases). The CDR3 is 14 amino acids. Germline assignment: CDR1 KGHDR and CDR2 SFDVKD. V lost 4 bases to trimming and J lost 9 bases, with 18 bases between them. CDR3 in DNA: TGTGCCACCAGTGACCAGACGACAGGCACCGGGCAGTACTTC. Translating it yields CATSDQTTGTGQYF.

The chain combines TRBV19 with TRBJ2-5; 7 nucleotides align to TRBD1. The V and J ends lost 1 base and 2 bases, in that order; junction bases with no gene match: 1. This CDR3 is built from 14 residues. Germline V gene data show CDR1 as LNHDA and CDR2 as SQIVND (reference sequence). The CDR3 sequence is CASSIGDRQETQYF. For the CDR3, the DNA is TGTGCCAGTAGTATAGGGGACAGACAAGAGACCCAGTACTTC.

The gene calls are TRBV6-5 and TRBJ1-1; D is possibly TRBD1 (5 bases). V dropped 2 bases and J dropped 0 bases, with 7 bases sitting between them. Germline V gene sequence: CDR1 MNHEY, CDR2 SVGAGI. The CDR3 consists of 14 residues. The CDR3, as DNA: TGTGCCAGCAGTTACGACAGTTTGAACACTGAAGCTTTCTTT. Amino acid sequence: CASSYDSLNTEAFF.

V gene TRBV4-1 combines with J gene TRBJ2-3, with 11 nucleotides matching TRBD1. Looked up from germline, CDR1 is MGHRA and CDR2 is YSYEKL. V dropped 4 bases and J dropped 7; count of bases not matched to a gene: 10. This CDR3 contains 16 residues. Here the CDR3 reads CASSRPPGQGVHTQYF. The CDR3 nucleotides read TGCGCCAGCAGCCGCCCTCCGGGACAGGGGGTTCATACGCAGTATTTT.

The V call is TRBV5-4, the J call TRBJ1-2; possibly TRBD1 for D (6 bases). The CDR3 is 13 amino acids. V lost 0 bases and J 10 bases, leaving 13 bases between the germline ends. Germline CDR1 reads SGHNT; CDR2 reads YYREEE (reference sequence). The CDR3 is CASSLARDTYYTF. The DNA of the CDR3 is TGTGCCAGCAGCTTGGCCCGGGACACATACTACACCTTC.

The chain recombines TRBV7-9 with TRBJ1-1; D uncertain. The ends were cut back, 1 base at V and 2 bases at J, with 5 bases in the middle. The CDR3 is made up of 13 amino acids. The V gene's germline CDR1 is SEHNR and CDR2 FQNEAQ (reference sequence). The CDR3 spells CASSLVFNTEAFF. In DNA, the CDR3 is TGTGCCAGCAGCTTAGTCTTTAACACTGAAGCTTTCTTT.

The rearrangement links TRBV7-2 to TRBJ2-7; maybe TRBD2 (5 bases). CDR3 length: 16 residues. Germline lookup yields CDR1 SGHTA and CDR2 FQGNSA. Trimming took 5 bases from V and 0 from J, leaving 17 bases between them. Written as DNA, the CDR3 is TGTGCCAGCAGCCCGCAAGGGAGCGGATTCTCCTACGAGCAGTACTTC. Its protein product is CASSPQGSGFSYEQYF.

V and J are TRBV6-5 and TRBJ1-1; D is unresolved. Per the germline V gene, CDR1 is MNHEY and CDR2 is SVGAGI. V was pared by 8 bases and J by 2 bases, with 6 bases between. This CDR3 contains 11 residues. The CDR3 nucleotides are TGTGCCAGCCCAGGAAACACTGAAGCTTTCTTT. As protein: CASPGNTEAFF.

The chain combines TRBV11-2 with TRBJ2-3; TRBD2 matches at 13 bases. Germline-derived CDR1 and CDR2 are SGHAT and FQNNGV. V gave up 3 bases and J gave up 4 bases; unmatched junction bases: 4. This CDR3 has 16 amino acids. The CDR3 DNA reads TGTGCCAGCAGCTTGGACACTAGCGGGGGGGCAGATACGCAGTATTTT. Its protein product is CASSLDTSGGADTQYF.

The gene calls are TRBV27 and TRBJ1-4; 7 bases agree with TRBD1. V shed 8 bases, J shed 2 bases, and the junction held 8 bases outside the gene matches. Germline loops: CDR1 MNHEY, CDR2 SMNVEV (reference sequence). The length of the CDR3 is 15 residues. In nucleotides, the CDR3 is TGTGCCAGCCCTACAGGGGAGCGGACTAATGAAAAACTGTTTTTT. It specifies CASPTGERTNEKLFF.

This sequence joins TRBV7-9 and TRBJ2-1; either TRBD1 or TRBD2 may supply D (6 bases each). The germline V and J ends were trimmed by 5 bases and 7 bases, with 18 bases remaining between them. Germline loops: CDR1 SEHNR, CDR2 FQNEAQ (reference sequence). The CDR3 consists of 15 residues. The CDR3 coding sequence is TGTGCCAGCAGCCCCCACAGCGGAGGGGGGAATGAGCAGTTCTTC. Its protein product is CASSPHSGGGNEQFF.

A remark on this clone: Distinct nucleotide sequences in the sample also encode this CDR3. V usage is TRBV11-2 and J usage is TRBJ2-7, with D tentatively TRBD1 or TRBD2 (5 bases each). CDR3 length: 13 amino acids. Germline V CDR1 and CDR2: SGHAT, FQNNGV. V gave up 2 bases and J gave up 4 bases, with 9 bases separating them. The CDR3 sequence is CASSLRGGYEQYF. The DNA of the CDR3 is TGTGCCAGCAGCTTAAGGGGCGGGTACGAGCAGTACTTC.

This chain joins TRBV5-1 and TRBJ2-3; TRBD2 aligns across 12 bases. The CDR3 spans 15 residues. The V segment lost 5 bases and the J segment 9 bases; nucleotides outside the gene matches: 10. From germline, CDR1 is SGHRS and CDR2 YFSETQ. CDR3: CASSPPSGGAGTQYF. As DNA, the CDR3 is TGCGCCAGCAGTCCCCCTAGCGGGGGGGCAGGGACGCAGTATTTT.

The chain has TRBV4-1 and TRBJ2-7; no definite D call. This CDR3 is 14 amino acids long. Germline loops: CDR1 MGHRA, CDR2 YSYEKL. V lost 0 bases and J 2 bases, leaving 8 bases between the germline ends. The chain's CDR3 is CASSQDRLPYEQYF. The CDR3 DNA reads as TGCGCCAGCAGCCAAGACAGGCTCCCCTACGAGCAGTACTTC.

The V call is TRBV28, the J call TRBJ1-3, with a weak D call TRBD1 (6 bases). The germline V and J ends were trimmed by 2 bases and 3 bases, with 14 bases remaining between them. CDR3 length equals 16 residues. Germline values: CDR1 MDHEN, CDR2 SYDVKM. DNA for the CDR3: TGTGCCAGCAGTTTACCCACAGGGAATGGTGGAAACACCATATATTTT. Protein product: CASSLPTGNGGNTIYF.

The chain employs TRBV5-5 and TRBJ1-3; D is perhaps TRBD1 (6 bases). CDR1 is SGHKS, CDR2 YYEKEE, per germline (reference sequence). Trimming shortened V by 3 bases and J by 0 bases, and 10 bases separated the two germline ends. This CDR3 is built from 15 residues. CDR3 in amino acids: CASSWGPFSGNTIYF. In DNA, the CDR3 is TGTGCCAGCAGCTGGGGGCCGTTCTCTGGAAACACCATATATTTT.

The chain recombines TRBV7-7 with TRBJ1-3; 8 positions agree with TRBD1. The CDR3 contains 15 residues. CDR1 SSHAT and CDR2 FNYEAQ come from the germline V gene (reference sequence). V lost 8 bases to trimming and J lost 1 base; unmatched junction nucleotides: 7. CDR3 loop: CASGTGEGSGNTIYF. The CDR3 nucleotides are TGTGCCAGCGGGACAGGAGAAGGGTCTGGAAACACCATATATTTT. Using reference TRBV7-7 and TRBJ1-3 for the parts outside the CDR3, the full variable domain is GAGVSQSPRYKVTKRGQDVTLRCDPISSHATLYWYQQALGQGPEFLTYFNYEAQPDKSGLPSDRFSAERPEGSISTLTIQRTEQRDSAMYRCASGTGEGSGNTIYFGEGSWLTVV.

V and J are TRBV24-1 and TRBJ2-2, with TRBD1 as a possible D gene (5 bases). Trimming shortened V by 7 bases and J by 6 bases, and 8 bases separated the two germline ends. The CDR3 consists of 12 residues. CDR1 is KGHDR and CDR2 is SFDVKD in the germline V gene. CDR3: CATSTGSGELFF. The CDR3, as DNA: TGTGCCACCAGCACAGGTTCCGGGGAGCTGTTTTTT.

The chain combines TRBV7-9 with TRBJ2-1, with TRBD2 identical over 15 bases. Losses at the gene ends were 3 bases for V and 10 bases for J; bases not matched to a gene: 4. The CDR3 loop spans 15 amino acids. Germline V gene sequence: CDR1 SEHNR, CDR2 FQNEAQ (reference sequence). CDR3 sequence: CASSFGTSGGREQFF. The CDR3 DNA follows: TGTGCCAGCAGCTTTGGGACTAGCGGGGGGAGGGAGCAGTTCTTC.

The chain joins TRBV5-1 to TRBJ2-3; a weak D match, TRBD2 (6 bases). CDR3 length equals 15 residues. V shed 4 bases and J shed 5 bases, with 17 bases lying between them. Germline CDR1 is SGHRS and CDR2 is YFSETQ. CDR3 DNA: TGCGCCAGCAGCGGCCGAAGGGGAGGAGAAGATACGCAGTATTTT. Translating it yields CASSGRRGGEDTQYF.

This rearrangement joins TRBV10-2 to TRBJ1-4; D is unclear. The V end lost 5 bases, the J end lost 4 bases, and 2 bases lay between the germline ends. The CDR3 is 11 residues long. Germline loops: CDR1 WSHSY, CDR2 SAAADI. The CDR3 spells CASSFNEKLFF. In DNA form, the CDR3 reads TGCGCCAGCAGTTTTAATGAAAAACTGTTTTTT.

In its sample, this clone was seen once. The chain is built from TRBV2 and TRBJ1-5; D is unresolved. The CDR3 has 14 amino acids. The ends were cut back, 4 bases at V and 0 bases at J, with 7 bases in the middle. The germline gives CDR1 SNHLY, CDR2 FYNNEI. For the CDR3, the DNA is TGTGCCAGCAGTGCCGAACTTAGCAATCAGCCCCAGCATTTT. This gives the protein CASSAELSNQPQHF.

This clone was observed a single time. This chain links TRBV18 with TRBJ1-2; 8 positions match TRBD1. The length of the CDR3 is 14 residues. Germline CDR1 and CDR2: KGHSH and LQKENI. The V gene end was trimmed by 0 bases and the J gene end by 7 bases; junction bases not matched to a gene: 4. The CDR3: CASSPPSGGGGYTF. CDR3 nucleotides: TGTGCCAGCTCACCACCGTCAGGGGGCGGTGGCTACACCTTC.

The rearrangement links TRBV5-1 to TRBJ2-3, with 11 positions matching TRBD2. CDR3 length equals 19 residues. The J segment lost 2 bases and the V segment lost 3 bases, leaving 14 bases of the junction unmatched. Germline CDR1 reads SGHRS; CDR2 reads YFSETQ. The CDR3, as DNA: TGCGCCAGCAGCTCGGGTCCCCAGACTAGCGGGACTTACACAGATACGCAGTATTTT. This encodes CASSSGPQTSGTYTDTQYF.

The chain employs TRBV21-1 and TRBJ1-3. TRBV21-1 is a pseudogene segment. The length of the CDR3 is 12 residues. CDR3 region: CASTLVGNTIYF. The CDR3 coding sequence is TGTGCCAGCACCTTAGTCGGAAACACCATATATTTT.

The chain employs TRBV7-9 and TRBJ2-3; 7 nucleotides match TRBD1. CDR3 length equals 15 residues. Unmatched junction bases numbered 8, after V lost 4 bases and J lost 4 bases. Germline CDR1 and CDR2: SEHNR and FQNEAQ (reference sequence). This CDR3 is CASSYNDRVPDTQYF. The CDR3 DNA is TGTGCCAGCAGCTACAACGACAGGGTCCCAGATACGCAGTATTTT.

V usage is TRBV3-1 (or the pseudogene TRBV3-2) and J usage is TRBJ2-3; D call uncertain. Trimming shortened V by 5 bases and J by 0 bases, and 3 bases separated the two germline ends. From germline, CDR1 is LGHDT and CDR2 YNNKEL (reference sequence). CDR3 size: 12 residues. Here the CDR3 reads CASSESTDTQYF. The CDR3 DNA reads as TGTGCCAGCAGCGAAAGCACAGATACGCAGTATTTT.

This sequence joins TRBV25-1 and TRBJ2-3; tentatively, D is TRBD2 (6 bases). The length of the CDR3 is 17 residues. V gave up 2 bases and J gave up 1 base, with 16 bases separating them. Germline CDR1 and CDR2: MGHDK and SYGVNS. The CDR3 region is CASSEPPGRDGTDTQYF. The CDR3 DNA follows: TGTGCCAGCAGTGAACCGCCAGGGCGGGATGGCACAGATACGCAGTATTTT. Combining the CDR3 with reference TRBV25-1 and TRBJ2-3 gives the whole variable domain EADIYQTPRYLVIGTGKKITLECSQTMGHDKMYWYQQDPGMELHLIHYSYGVNSTEKGDLSSESTVSRIRTEHFPLTLESARPSHTSQYLCASSEPPGRDGTDTQYFGPGTRLTVL.